The 4 T cell receptor beta chains below were found in one sample sequenced in a study of blood T cell repertoires in COVID-19. The assay was immunoSEQ multiplex PCR, and TCRdb's table has in-frame clones only and misses some. The sample lists around 270,000 clones, about 89% occurring once. What was sequenced was peripheral blood. Receptors originate from a man aged 40-50 years who had recovered from COVID-19.

This clone was recorded many times. This sequence joins TRBV10-2 and TRBJ2-2; the D is unclear. Germline lookup yields CDR1 WSHSY and CDR2 SAAADI. Deletions cut 0 bases from V and 9 bases from J, with 2 bases between. This CDR3 comprises 11 residues. CDR3 amino acids: CASSESRELFF. The DNA of the CDR3 is TGCGCCAGCAGTGAGTCTAGGGAGCTGTTTTTT.

This chain links TRBV7-9 with TRBJ1-1; 9 nucleotides align to TRBD1. With V trimmed by 6 bases and J by 3 bases, 2 bases remained unmatched. Germline V lookup: CDR1 SEHNR, CDR2 FQNEAQ (reference sequence). CDR3 length equals 13 residues. CDR3 amino acids: CASSWDRDTEAFF. The CDR3 DNA sequence: TGTGCCAGCAGTTGGGACAGGGACACTGAAGCTTTCTTT.

V and J are TRBV18 and TRBJ2-5; D is undetermined. Germline loops: CDR1 KGHSH, CDR2 LQKENI. V lost 4 bases, J lost 7 bases, and 13 bases lay in between. The CDR3 totals 13 residues. CDR3 DNA: TGTGCCAGCTCACTTGAGATTTCCGGGACCCAGTACTTC. Protein product: CASSLEISGTQYF.

V gene TRBV25-1 combines with J gene TRBJ1-6; the match to TRBD1 covers 10 bases. The trim removed 3 bases at V and 7 bases at J, leaving 3 bases unmatched. This CDR3 is 15 amino acids long. Germline CDR1 and CDR2: MGHDK and SYGVNS. CDR3 nucleotide sequence: TGTGCCAGCAGTGATCGGACAGGGGGGAATTCACCCCTCCACTTT. Its protein is CASSDRTGGNSPLHF.